This TCR beta chain comes out of a study of shared clonotypes between healthy human individuals. Germline lookup yields CDR1 ENHRY and CDR2 SYGVKD. V lost 6 bases to trimming and J lost 0 bases; unmatched junction nucleotides: 1. The CDR3 extends over 15 amino acids. Profiled with immunoSEQ multiplex PCR; TCRdb holds only in-frame clones, not every one. The data contain roughly 1 million clones, about 75% of them singletons. A few counts support this clone. The rearrangement links TRBV10-3 to TRBJ2-1; 11 bases are a match to TRBD1. This receptor was obtained from a man aged 18 to 29 in good health. Sequencing was done on a sample of memory CD4+ T cells sorted from blood. Subset given: CD45RA-negative fraction. CDR3 amino acids: CAIRGQGASYNEQFF. CDR3 sequence (DNA): TGTGCCATCAGAGGACAGGGGGCCTCCTACAATGAGCAGTTCTTC.